One sample yielded the 22 T cell receptor beta chains listed below, sequenced in a study of identical twins. From the 5' RACE reads, TCRdb called clonotypes with MiXCR, one entry per CDR3 protein. This table has 550,000 to 800,000 distinct CDR3 sequences, 7% to 7.5% appearing once. These same records also appear under a second study, on yellow fever vaccine responses in identical twins.

The sequencing input was PBMCs. These receptors originate from a young woman in good health.

The genes are TRBV7-9 and TRBJ1-4; TRBD1 is a possible D gene (6 bases). Trimming left V 5 bases short and J 10 bases short, with 14 bases between. Germline V gives CDR1 SEHNR, CDR2 FQNEAQ (reference sequence). The CDR3 covers 13 residues. In DNA form, the CDR3 reads TGTGCCAGCAGCCCCGGGGGCGGAGGAAAACTGTTTTTT. Translated: CASSPGGGGKLFF. Full variable domain (rest looked up from reference TRBV7-9 and TRBJ1-4): DTGVSQNPRHKITKRGQNVTFRCDPISEHNRLYWYRQTLGQGPEFLTYFQNEAQLEKSRLLSDRFSAERPKGSFSTLEIQRTEQGDSAMYLCASSPGGGGKLFFGSGTQLSVL.

A remark on this clonotype: At one of its ends the junction is not consistent with the germline gene, which may arise from a read error. CDR3 sequence reads: CASSFFQWGSDEQYF. DNA of the CDR3: TGTGCCAGCAGTTTCTTCCAGTGGGGCTCCGACGAGCAGTACTTC. The V call is TRBV6-5, the J call TRBJ2-7; possibly TRBD1 for D (5 bases). Germline lookup yields CDR1 MNHEY and CDR2 SVGAGI. This CDR3 spans 15 amino acids.

This clonotype was picked up many times. CDR3 sequence (DNA): TGTGCCAGCAGTCCCGCGGGGCGGGGCACTGAAGCTTTCTTT. Its translation is CASSPAGRGTEAFF. J is TRBJ1-1 and V is TRBV12-3 or TRBV12-4, with D maybe TRBD1 (5 bases). The ends were cut back, 5 bases at V and 4 bases at J, with 14 bases in the middle. The CDR3 is 14 residues long.

This clonotype came up many times. The chain employs TRBV7-9 and TRBJ2-2; 7 bases are shared with TRBD2. This CDR3 region has 16 residues. The junction had 4 bases not matched to a gene; V was cut back by 0 bases and J by 3 bases. Germline V CDR1 and CDR2: SEHNR, FQNEAQ (reference sequence). The DNA of the CDR3 is TGTGCCAGCAGCTTAGCGCGGAGCGGGGACACCGGGGAGCTGTTTTTT. Its protein is CASSLARSGDTGELFF.

This clonotype was recorded many times. The chain is built from TRBV9 and TRBJ2-1, with D hard to call. The length of the CDR3 is 12 residues. Trimming shortened V by 4 bases and J by 3 bases, and 5 bases separated the two germline ends. Germline V gene data show CDR1 as SGDLS and CDR2 as YYNGEE. The CDR3 DNA follows: TGTGCCAGCAGCCTGTACTACAATGAGCAGTTCTTC. It codes for CASSLYYNEQFF.

V and J are TRBV7-6 and TRBJ2-3; TRBD1 aligns across 10 bases. V lost 4 bases and J lost 6; bases outside the gene matches: 7. Germline-derived CDR1 and CDR2 are SGHVS and FNYEAQ. The CDR3 runs to 15 residues. Written as DNA, the CDR3 is TGTGCCAGCAGCTACCGGACAGGGGGAGTGGATACGCAGTATTTT. This sequence encodes CASSYRTGGVDTQYF.

V and J are TRBV5-6 and TRBJ2-1, with 7 bases identical to TRBD1. V trimming: 5 bases; J trimming: 9 bases; junction bases outside the gene matches: 17. The germline gives CDR1 SGHDT, CDR2 YYEEEE. CDR3 length equals 16 residues. The CDR3 reads CASRRPPGLGGGEQFF. The CDR3 DNA reads as TGTGCCAGCAGACGACCACCGGGCCTAGGGGGCGGTGAGCAGTTCTTC. Together with reference TRBV5-6 and TRBJ2-1, the CDR3 gives the full variable domain: DAGVTQSPTHLIKTRGQQVTLRCSPKSGHDTVSWYQQALGQGPQFIFQYYEEEERQRGNFPDRFSGHQFPNYSSELNVNALLLGDSALYLCASRRPPGLGGGEQFFGPGTRLTVL.

This clonotype has at least ten counts. The V call is TRBV20-1, the J call TRBJ2-7; no definite D call. The CDR3 consists of 11 residues. The germline V and J ends were trimmed by 5 bases and 2 bases, with 7 bases remaining between them. Germline CDR1 is DFQATT and CDR2 is SNEGSKA (reference sequence). CDR3 coding DNA: TGCAGTGCTGGGGATGCCTACGAGCAGTACGTC. Translating gives CSAGDAYEQYV.

This clonotype was picked up one time. The rearrangement links TRBV2 to TRBJ2-4; possibly TRBD2 for D (6 bases). V was pared by 1 base and J by 3 bases, with 10 bases between. The germline CDR1 and CDR2 sequences are SNHLY and FYNNEI. This CDR3 has 15 residues. The CDR3 sequence: CASSEVGEVKNIQYF. CDR3 bases: TGTGCCAGCAGTGAAGTCGGGGAGGTCAAAAACATTCAGTACTTC.

The rearrangement links TRBV20-1 to TRBJ1-5; D may be TRBD1 (6 bases). CDR3 size: 12 residues. Germline V gene lookup returns CDR1 DFQATT and CDR2 SNEGSKA (reference sequence). Between the trimmed V and J ends, which lost 5 bases and 4 bases, there was a span of 9 bases. The CDR3 DNA reads TGCAGTGCTGAAACAGGGAATCAGCCCCAGCATTTT. Translation: CSAETGNQPQHF.

This chain connects TRBV4-2 to TRBJ2-7; 9 positions match TRBD2. There are 18 residues in the CDR3. V shed 0 bases, J shed 0 bases, and the junction held 9 bases outside the gene matches. Germline V gives CDR1 LGHNA, CDR2 YNFKEQ. This chain's CDR3 is CASSQDDRRAGGSYEQYF. In DNA form, the CDR3 reads TGTGCCAGCAGCCAAGACGACCGGCGAGCGGGAGGCTCCTACGAGCAGTACTTC.

This clonotype was detected only a few times. This sequence joins TRBV12-3 or TRBV12-4 and TRBJ2-7; 12 bases align to TRBD2. The CDR3 covers 15 residues. Trimming took 5 bases from V and 5 from J; bases not matched to a gene: 7. The CDR3 sequence: CASSIGLAGSNEQYF. CDR3 sequence (DNA): TGTGCCAGCAGTATCGGACTAGCGGGAAGCAACGAGCAGTACTTC.

This clonotype came up many times. A junction boundary mismatches the germline segment, possibly from a read error. The gene calls are TRBV6-1 and TRBJ2-1, with D possibly matching TRBD1 (6 bases). The length of the CDR3 is 15 residues. Germline V gives CDR1 MNHNS, CDR2 SASEGT. The CDR3, as DNA: TGTGCCAGCAGGGAAGGACAGAGAACCTACAATGAGCAGTTCTTC. Amino acids: CASREGQRTYNEQFF.

The rearrangement joins TRBV20-1 to TRBJ2-2; 12 nucleotides align to TRBD1. Germline CDR1 reads DFQATT; CDR2 reads SNEGSKA (reference sequence). The junction had 7 bases not matched to a gene; V was cut back by 4 bases and J by 7 bases. This CDR3 has 15 amino acids. The CDR3 DNA reads as TGCAGTGCTACTTCAGGGACAGGGGGCGTCGGGGAGCTGTTTTTT. It is translated as CSATSGTGGVGELFF.

V is TRBV12-3 or TRBV12-4 and J is TRBJ2-5; no firm D call. The CDR3 is 15 amino acids. V gave up 1 base and J gave up 5 bases, with 14 bases separating them. DNA for the CDR3: TGTGCCAGCAGTTTAGAGGCCGACCCGGAGGAGACCCAGTACTTC. Translation gives CASSLEADPEETQYF.

Many counts were recorded for this clonotype. The chain links TRBV2 to TRBJ2-7, with TRBD2 identical over 9 bases. V shed 6 bases and J 3 bases; nucleotides not matched to a gene: 9. The germline gives CDR1 SNHLY, CDR2 FYNNEI. The CDR3 loop spans 15 amino acids. CDR3 residues: CASRATSGFNYEQYF. Here the CDR3 DNA reads TGTGCCAGCAGGGCAACTAGCGGGTTCAACTACGAGCAGTACTTC.

The chain links TRBV2 to TRBJ2-3, with TRBD2 matching 7 bases. The V and J ends lost 6 bases and 6 bases, in that order; junction bases with no gene match: 15. The V gene's germline CDR1 is SNHLY and CDR2 FYNNEI. This CDR3 has 16 amino acids. CDR3 sequence: CASSPRRAGPEDTQYF. The CDR3 region has the DNA TGTGCCAGCAGCCCTCGGCGAGCGGGGCCGGAGGATACGCAGTATTTT.

This clonotype has ten or more counts. The chain uses TRBV12-3 or TRBV12-4 and TRBJ1-1, with a weak D call TRBD1 (5 bases). V was shortened by 3 bases and J by 5 bases, with 10 bases between the two germline ends. The CDR3 totals 13 residues. The CDR3 is CASSFGEGTEAFF. Written as DNA, the CDR3 is TGTGCCAGCAGTTTCGGGGAGGGGACTGAAGCTTTCTTT.

A single count supports this clonotype. The chain carries TRBV20-1 and TRBJ2-3; D remains unclear. V lost 5 bases, J lost 4 bases, and 10 bases lay in between. Germline V gene data show CDR1 as DFQATT and CDR2 as SNEGSKA (reference sequence). CDR3 length: 12 residues. The CDR3 spells CSAQLGADTQYF. CDR3 bases: TGCAGTGCTCAGCTGGGCGCAGATACGCAGTATTTT.

At least ten counts were recorded for this clonotype. The genes are TRBV20-1 and TRBJ1-1, with 7 bases aligning to TRBD1. Germline V gives CDR1 DFQATT, CDR2 SNEGSKA (reference sequence). This CDR3 contains 15 residues. Germline trimming cut 4 bases from V and 0 bases from J; bases unmatched to any gene: 8. The CDR3 bases are TGCAGTGCTAAGGAGGGGGCGCGGGTGAACACTGAAGCTTTCTTT. Protein sequence: CSAKEGARVNTEAFF.

This clonotype appeared many times. The gene calls are TRBV7-2 and TRBJ2-1; the match to TRBD2 covers 9 bases. The J segment lost 0 bases and the V segment lost 7 bases, leaving 4 bases of the junction unmatched. There are 15 residues in the CDR3. CDR1 and CDR2 from the germline V gene are SGHTA and FQGNSA. The DNA for the CDR3 is TGTGCCAGCAAGAGGACTAGCGACTCCTACAATGAGCAGTTCTTC. It encodes CASKRTSDSYNEQFF.

Written as DNA, the CDR3 is TGTGCCAGCAGTCACCCGGGACTAGCTAGATCAGATACGCAGTATTTT. Its translation is CASSHPGLARSDTQYF. This chain connects TRBV12-3 or TRBV12-4 to TRBJ2-3; the match to TRBD2 covers 9 bases. V was clipped by 5 bases and J by 4 bases; unmatched bases: 10. CDR3 length: 16 residues.